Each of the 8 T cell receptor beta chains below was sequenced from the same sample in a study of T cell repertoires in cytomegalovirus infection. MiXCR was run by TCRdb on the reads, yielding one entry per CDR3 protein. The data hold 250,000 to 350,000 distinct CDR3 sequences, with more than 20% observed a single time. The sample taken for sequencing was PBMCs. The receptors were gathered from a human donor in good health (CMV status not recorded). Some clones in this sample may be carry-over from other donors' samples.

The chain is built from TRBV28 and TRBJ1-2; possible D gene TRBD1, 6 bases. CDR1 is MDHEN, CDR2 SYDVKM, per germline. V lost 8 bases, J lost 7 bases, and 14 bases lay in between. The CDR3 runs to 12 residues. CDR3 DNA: TGTGCCAGCTGGGATAGGGGGGCTGGCTACACCTTC. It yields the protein CASWDRGAGYTF.

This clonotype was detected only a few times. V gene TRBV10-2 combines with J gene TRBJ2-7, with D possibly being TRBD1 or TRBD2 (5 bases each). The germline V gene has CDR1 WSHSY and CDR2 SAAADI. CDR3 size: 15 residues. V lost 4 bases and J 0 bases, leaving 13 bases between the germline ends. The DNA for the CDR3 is TGCGCCAGCAGTGGGACGGGACGGAGCTCCTACGAGCAGTACTTC. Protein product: CASSGTGRSSYEQYF.

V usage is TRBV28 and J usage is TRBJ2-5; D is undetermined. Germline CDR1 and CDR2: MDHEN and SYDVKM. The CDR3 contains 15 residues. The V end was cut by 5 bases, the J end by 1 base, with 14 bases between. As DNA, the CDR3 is TGTGCCAGCAGTCGTCAGAGTGGTGGCCAAGAGACCCAGTACTTC. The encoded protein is CASSRQSGGQETQYF.

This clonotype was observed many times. CDR3 sequence: CASSYSSEGYEQYF. CDR3 in DNA: TGTGCCAGCAGTTACTCTAGCGAGGGCTACGAGCAGTACTTC. The chain recombines TRBV6-6 with TRBJ2-7; D possibly corresponds to TRBD2 (5 bases). The CDR3 length is 14 residues. CDR1 MNHNY and CDR2 SVGAGI come from the germline V gene (reference sequence). V lost 0 bases and J lost 3, with 9 bases in between.

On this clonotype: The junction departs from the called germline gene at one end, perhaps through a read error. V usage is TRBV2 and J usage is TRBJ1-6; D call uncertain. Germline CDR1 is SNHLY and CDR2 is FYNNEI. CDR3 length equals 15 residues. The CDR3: CASIENRSYNSPLHF. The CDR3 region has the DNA TGTGCCAGCATTGAAAACCGCTCCTATAATTCACCCCTCCACTTT. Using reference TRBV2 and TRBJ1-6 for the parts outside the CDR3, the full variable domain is EPEVTQTPSHQVTQMGQEVILRCVPISNHLYFYWYRQILGQKVEFLVSFYNNEISEKSEIFDDQFSVERPDGSNFTLKIRSTKLEDSAMYFCASIENRSYNSPLHFGNGTRLTVT.

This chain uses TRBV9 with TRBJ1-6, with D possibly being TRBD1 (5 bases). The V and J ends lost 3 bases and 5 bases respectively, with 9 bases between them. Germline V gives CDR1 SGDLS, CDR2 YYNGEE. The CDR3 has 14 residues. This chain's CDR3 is CASSGDSDNSPLHF. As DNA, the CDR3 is TGTGCCAGCAGCGGAGACAGCGATAATTCACCCCTCCACTTT.

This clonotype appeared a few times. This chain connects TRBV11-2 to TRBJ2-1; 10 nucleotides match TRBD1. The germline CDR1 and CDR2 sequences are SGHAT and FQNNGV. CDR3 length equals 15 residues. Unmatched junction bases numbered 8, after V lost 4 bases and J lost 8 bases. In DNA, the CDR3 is TGTGCCAGCAGCTCCCGGGACAGGGGTGCCGATGAGCAGTTCTTC. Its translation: CASSSRDRGADEQFF. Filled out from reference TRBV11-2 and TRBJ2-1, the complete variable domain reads EAGVAQSPRYKIIEKRQSVAFWCNPISGHATLYWYQQILGQGPKLLIQFQNNGVVDDSQLPKDRFSAERLKGVDSTLKIQPAKLEDSAVYLCASSSRDRGADEQFFGPGTRLTVL.

The CDR3 reads CSAPNSDTGKQPQHF. The CDR3 nucleotides are TGCAGTGCTCCAAACTCTGATACAGGGAAACAGCCCCAGCATTTT. The chain combines TRBV20-1 with TRBJ1-5; maybe TRBD1 (6 bases). The length of the CDR3 is 15 residues. The V end lost 5 bases, the J end lost 7 bases, and 21 bases lay between the germline ends. Germline CDR1 DFQATT, CDR2 SNEGSKA (reference sequence).